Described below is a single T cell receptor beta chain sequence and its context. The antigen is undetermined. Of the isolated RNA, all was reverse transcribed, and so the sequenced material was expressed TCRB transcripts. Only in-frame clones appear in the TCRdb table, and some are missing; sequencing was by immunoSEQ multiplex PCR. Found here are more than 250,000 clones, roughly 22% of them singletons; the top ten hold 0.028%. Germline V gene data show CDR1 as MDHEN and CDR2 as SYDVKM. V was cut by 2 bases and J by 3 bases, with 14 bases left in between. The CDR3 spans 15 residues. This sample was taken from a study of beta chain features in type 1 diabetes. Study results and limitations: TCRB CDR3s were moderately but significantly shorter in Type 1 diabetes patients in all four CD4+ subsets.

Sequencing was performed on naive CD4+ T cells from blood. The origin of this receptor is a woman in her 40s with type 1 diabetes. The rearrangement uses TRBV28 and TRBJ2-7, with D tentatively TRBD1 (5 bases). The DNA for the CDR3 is TGTGCCAGCAGTTTACCAGACAGCAATTTCTACGAGCAGTACTTC. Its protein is CASSLPDSNFYEQYF.